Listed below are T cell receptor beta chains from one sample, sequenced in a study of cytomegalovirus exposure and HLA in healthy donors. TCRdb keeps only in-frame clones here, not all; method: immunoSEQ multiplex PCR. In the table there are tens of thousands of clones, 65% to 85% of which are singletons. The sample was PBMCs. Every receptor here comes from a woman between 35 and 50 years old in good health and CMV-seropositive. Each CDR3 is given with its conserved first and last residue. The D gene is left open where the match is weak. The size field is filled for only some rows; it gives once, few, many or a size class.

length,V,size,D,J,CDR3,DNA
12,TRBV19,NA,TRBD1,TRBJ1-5,CASDRGNQPQHF,TGTGCCAGTGACAGGGGGAATCAGCCCCAGCATTTT
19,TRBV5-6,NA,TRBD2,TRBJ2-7,CASSSRTSGGSISSYEQYF,TGTGCCAGCAGCAGCCGGACTAGCGGGGGGTCGATCAGCTCCTACGAGCAGTACTTC
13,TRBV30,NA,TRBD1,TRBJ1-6,CARTTGANSPLHF,TGTGCCCGTACTACAGGGGCTAATTCACCCCTCCACTTT
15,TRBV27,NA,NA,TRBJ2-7,CASSLSFDKDYEQYF,TGTGCCAGCAGTTTATCGTTTGACAAAGACTACGAGCAGTACTTC
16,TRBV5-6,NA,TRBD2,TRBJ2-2,CASSLDGGRPTGELFF,TGTGCCAGCAGCTTGGATGGCGGGAGGCCCACCGGGGAGCTGTTTTTT
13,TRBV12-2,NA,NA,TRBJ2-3,CASRLAGPDTQYF,TGTGCAAGTCGCTTAGCGGGCCCAGATACGCAGTATTTT
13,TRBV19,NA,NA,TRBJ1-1,CASSILDYTEAFF,TGTGCCAGTAGTATCTTGGACTACACTGAAGCTTTCTTT
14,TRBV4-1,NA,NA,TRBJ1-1,CASSPPTGPPEAFF,TGCGCCAGCAGCCCTCCGACTGGCCCGCCTGAAGCTTTCTTT
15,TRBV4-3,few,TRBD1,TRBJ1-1,CASSQDRGRRTEAFF,TGCGCCAGCAGCCAGGACAGGGGGCGAAGGACTGAAGCTTTCTTT
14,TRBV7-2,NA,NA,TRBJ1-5,CASSLRAGDQPQHF,TGTGCCAGCAGCTTAAGGGCAGGGGATCAGCCCCAGCATTTT
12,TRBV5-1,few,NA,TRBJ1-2,CASSLDRAGYTF,TGCGCCAGCAGCTTGGACAGGGCTGGCTACACCTTC
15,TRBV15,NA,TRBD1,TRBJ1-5,CATSKPGQGNQPQHF,TGTGCCACCAGCAAACCGGGACAGGGAAATCAGCCCCAGCATTTT
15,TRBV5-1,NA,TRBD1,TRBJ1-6,CASSNGQAGHSPLHF,TGCGCCAGCAGCAACGGACAGGCCGGCCATTCACCCCTCCACTTT
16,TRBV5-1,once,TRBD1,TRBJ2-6,CASSLTGAAGANVLTF,TGCGCCAGCAGCTTGACAGGGGCCGCGGGGGCCAACGTCCTGACTTTC
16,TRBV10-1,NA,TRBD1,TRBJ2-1,CASSERDRGGFNEQFF,TGCGCCAGCAGTGAGCGGGACAGGGGAGGCTTCAATGAGCAGTTCTTC
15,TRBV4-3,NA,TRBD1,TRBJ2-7,CASSPHGTGRYEQYF,TGCGCCAGCAGCCCTCACGGGACAGGGCGCTACGAGCAGTACTTC
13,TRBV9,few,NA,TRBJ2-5,CASSVDLSGAQYF,TGTGCCAGCAGCGTAGACCTGTCCGGGGCCCAGTACTTC
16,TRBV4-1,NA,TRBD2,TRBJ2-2,CASSQLAGGDTGELFF,TGCGCCAGCAGCCAGTTGGCGGGGGGGGACACCGGGGAGCTGTTTTTT
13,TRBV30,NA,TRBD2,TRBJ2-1,CAGGGVAYNEQFF,TGTGCGGGCGGGGGGGTGGCCTACAATGAGCAGTTCTTC
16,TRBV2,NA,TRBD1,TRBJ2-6,CASRGTADSGANVLTF,TGTGCCAGCAGAGGGACAGCCGACTCTGGGGCCAACGTCCTGACTTTC
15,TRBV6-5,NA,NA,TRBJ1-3,CASSRTGVGGNTIYF,TGTGCCAGCAGTCGGACCGGGGTTGGTGGAAACACCATATATTTT
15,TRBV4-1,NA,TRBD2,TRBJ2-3,CASSQVGTSGVPGYF,TGCGCCAGCAGCCAAGTAGGGACTAGCGGGGTCCCCGGGTATTTT
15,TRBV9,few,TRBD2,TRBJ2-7,CASSVDGVAGDEQYF,TGTGCCAGCAGCGTAGACGGAGTAGCGGGGGACGAGCAGTACTTC
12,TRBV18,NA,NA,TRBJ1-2,CASSPENYGYTF,TGTGCCAGCTCACCAGAGAACTATGGCTACACCTTC
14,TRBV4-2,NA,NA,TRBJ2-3,CASSQDRKTDTQYF,TGTGCCAGCAGCCAAGACAGGAAAACAGATACGCAGTATTTT
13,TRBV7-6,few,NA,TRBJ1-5,CASSPQYNQPQHF,TGTGCCAGCAGCCCACAGTACAATCAGCCCCAGCATTTT
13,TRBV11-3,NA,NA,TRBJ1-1,CASSLGGHTEAFF,TGTGCCAGCAGCTTAGGTGGCCACACTGAAGCTTTCTTT
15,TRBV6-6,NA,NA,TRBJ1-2,CASSSRTLREGGYTF,TGTGCCAGCAGTTCGCGGACCCTCAGGGAGGGCGGCTACACCTTC
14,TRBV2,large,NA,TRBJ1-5,CASSEGGSNQPQHF,TGTGCCAGCAGTGAAGGAGGTAGCAATCAGCCCCAGCATTTT
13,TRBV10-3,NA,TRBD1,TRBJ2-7,CAITQGAPYEQYF,TGTGCCATCACGCAGGGGGCCCCCTACGAGCAGTACTTC
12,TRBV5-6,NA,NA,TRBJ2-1,CASSIGEKVQFF,TGTGCCAGCAGCATTGGAGAAAAGGTGCAGTTCTTC
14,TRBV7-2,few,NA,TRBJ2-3,CASSLVGGPDTQYF,TGTGCCAGCAGCTTAGTTGGGGGCCCAGATACGCAGTATTTT
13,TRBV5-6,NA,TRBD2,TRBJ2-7,CASSPGTTYEQYF,TGTGCCAGCAGCCCCGGGACTACCTACGAGCAGTACTTC
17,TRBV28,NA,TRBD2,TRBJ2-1,CASSHPRGTSAYNEQFF,TGTGCCAGCAGTCACCCCCGAGGGACTAGTGCCTACAATGAGCAGTTCTTC
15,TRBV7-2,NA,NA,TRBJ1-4,CASSGNPGFGEKLFF,TGTGCCAGCAGCGGAAACCCGGGGTTCGGTGAAAAACTGTTTTTT
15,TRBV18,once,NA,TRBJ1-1,CASLESSGGRNEAFF,TGTGCCAGCCTTGAGAGTTCCGGGGGACGAAATGAAGCTTTCTTT
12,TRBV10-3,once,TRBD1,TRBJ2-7,CAIGQASYEQYF,TGTGCCATAGGACAGGCCTCCTACGAGCAGTACTTC
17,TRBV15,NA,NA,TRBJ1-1,CATSRAGGEGRNTEAFF,TGTGCCACCAGCAGAGCCGGAGGGGAGGGGAGGAACACTGAAGCTTTCTTT
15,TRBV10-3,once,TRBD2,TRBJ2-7,CAISESTSGVNEQYF,TGTGCCATCAGTGAGTCGACTAGCGGAGTTAACGAGCAGTACTTC
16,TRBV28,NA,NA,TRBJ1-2,CASSLFPGAANYGYTF,TGTGCCAGCAGTCTCTTCCCAGGGGCCGCTAACTATGGCTACACCTTC
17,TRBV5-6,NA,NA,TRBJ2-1,CASSLDVTSGRDNEQFF,TGTGCCAGCAGCTTGGACGTGACTAGTGGGCGTGACAATGAGCAGTTCTTC
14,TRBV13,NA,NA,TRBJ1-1,CASSLEGVNTEAFF,TGTGCCAGCAGCTTAGAGGGGGTGAACACTGAAGCTTTCTTT
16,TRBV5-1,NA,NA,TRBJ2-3,CASSWGAGLLTDTQYF,TGCGCCAGCAGCTGGGGTGCGGGACTCCTCACAGATACGCAGTATTTT
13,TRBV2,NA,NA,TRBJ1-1,CASYSGLATEAFF,TGTGCCAGCTATTCGGGGCTAGCGACTGAAGCTTTCTTT
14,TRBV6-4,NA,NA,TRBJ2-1,CASSKKGDFNEQFF,TGTGCCAGCAGTAAAAAAGGGGATTTCAATGAGCAGTTCTTC
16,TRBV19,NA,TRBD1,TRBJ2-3,CASSIVRGRFGDTQYF,TGTGCCAGTAGTATAGTCAGGGGGCGGTTCGGAGATACGCAGTATTTT
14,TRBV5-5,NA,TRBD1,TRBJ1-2,CASSLVRTGTYYTF,TGTGCCAGCAGCTTGGTGCGGACAGGAACCTACTACACCTTC
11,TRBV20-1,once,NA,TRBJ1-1,CSATGSTEAFF,TGCAGTGCTACAGGGTCGACTGAAGCTTTCTTT
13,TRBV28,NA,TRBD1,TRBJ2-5,CASSKTGIETQYF,TGTGCCAGCAGCAAGACAGGGATCGAGACCCAGTACTTC
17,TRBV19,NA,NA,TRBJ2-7,CASSIAGLRDSLPEQYF,TGTGCCAGTAGTATAGCAGGTTTGCGAGACAGCCTCCCCGAGCAGTACTTC
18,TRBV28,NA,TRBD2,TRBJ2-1,CASSIPMTSLSSYNEQFF,TGTGCCAGCAGTATTCCGATGACTAGCCTGAGCTCCTACAATGAGCAGTTCTTC
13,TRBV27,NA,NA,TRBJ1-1,CASSLGQVTEAFF,TGTGCCAGCAGTTTGGGGCAGGTAACTGAAGCTTTCTTT
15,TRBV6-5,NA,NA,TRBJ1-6,CASSYAPGFNSPLHF,TGTGCCAGCAGTTACGCTCCGGGGTTTAATTCACCCCTCCACTTT